The clone carrying this T cell receptor beta chain was counted between two and nine times. These data originate in a study of blood T cell repertoires in COVID-19. Study information: Specimens from acute and convalescent COVID-19 originated in the United States, Italy and Spain.

Individuals drawn from 20 to 25 US areas were about 18 to 95 years old. Germline CDR1 LNHDA, CDR2 SQIVND (reference sequence). The CDR3 consists of 12 residues. V shed 6 bases and J 5 bases; nucleotides not matched to a gene: 4. In the authors' methods: Amplification from reference gene primers served as the basis for estimated nucleated cell counts. The protocol was immunoSEQ multiplex PCR, while the TCRdb copy is restricted to in-frame clones and leaves out a portion. That table supplies the V and J calls and clone size; D and trimming were determined from the DNA. The sample lists over 350,000 clones; 70% to 90% were seen once.

Sequences were obtained from PBMCs or T cells enriched from blood (not recorded which). The sequence derives from a woman under 30 with acute COVID-19. The rearrangement links TRBV19 to TRBJ2-7, with 7 positions matching TRBD2. This CDR3 is CASSWGGNEQYF. The CDR3 region has the DNA TGTGCCAGTAGCTGGGGGGGGAACGAGCAGTACTTC.